This T cell receptor beta chain was found in a study of blood T cell repertoires in COVID-19. Profiling relied on immunoSEQ multiplex PCR, and the TCRdb table lists in-frame clones only, not all of them. Among 200,000 to 250,000 clones listed, around 84% were seen once. Individuals drawn from around 25 US areas were roughly 18 to 89 years old. The CDR3 length is 15 residues. Germline values: CDR1 KGHDR, CDR2 SFDVKD. V gave up 1 base and J gave up 8 bases, with 13 bases separating them. V and J are TRBV24-1 and TRBJ2-2; perhaps TRBD1 as D (7 bases). The receptor was derived from a man between 35 and 55 years old who had recovered from COVID-19. Sequencing was done on a sample of PBMCs or T cells enriched from blood (not recorded which). The CDR3 DNA sequence: TGTGCCACCAGTGATTTCAGGGGGGTCCTTGGGGAGCTGTTTTTT. Translated, it gives CATSDFRGVLGELFF.